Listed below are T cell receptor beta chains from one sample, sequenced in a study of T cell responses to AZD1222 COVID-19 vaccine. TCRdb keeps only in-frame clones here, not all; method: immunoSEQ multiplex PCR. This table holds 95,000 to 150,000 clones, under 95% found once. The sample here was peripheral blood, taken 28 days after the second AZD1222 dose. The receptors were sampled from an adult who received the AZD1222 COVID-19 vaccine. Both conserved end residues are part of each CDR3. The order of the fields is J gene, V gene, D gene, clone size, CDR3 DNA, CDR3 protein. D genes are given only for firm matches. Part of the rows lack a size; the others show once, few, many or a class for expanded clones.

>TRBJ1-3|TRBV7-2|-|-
TGTGCCAGCAGCACACAGCCTGGAAACACCATATATTTT
CASSTQPGNTIYF
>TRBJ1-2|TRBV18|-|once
TGTGCCAGCTCACACTTGCCGGGACCCGAGCGTGGCTACACCTTC
CASSHLPGPERGYTF
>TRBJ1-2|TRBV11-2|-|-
TGTGCCAGCAGCCCATCGTTCTATGGCTACACCTTC
CASSPSFYGYTF
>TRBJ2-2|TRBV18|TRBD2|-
TGTGCCAGCTCACCACCAAGCGGGGGGGCCTTGTGGACCGGGGAGCTGTTTTTT
CASSPPSGGALWTGELFF
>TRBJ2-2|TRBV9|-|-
TGTGCCAGCAGCGCCGAGTCCACCGGGGAGCTGTTTTTT
CASSAESTGELFF
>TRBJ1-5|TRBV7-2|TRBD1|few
TGTGCCAGCAGTCCCACAGGGGGTAATCAGCCCCAGCATTTT
CASSPTGGNQPQHF
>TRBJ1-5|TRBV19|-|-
TGTGCCAGTAGTACCCCAAATCAGCCCCAGCATTTT
CASSTPNQPQHF
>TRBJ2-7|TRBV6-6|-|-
TGTGCCAGCAGTTACTCGACCGGGAGCGAGCAGTACTTC
CASSYSTGSEQYF
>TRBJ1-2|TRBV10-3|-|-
TGTGCCATCAGTGAGTCGACGGGGAATGGCTACACCTTC
CAISESTGNGYTF
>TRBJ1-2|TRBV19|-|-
TGTGCCAGTAGACGGACGGGGGTCGAGGGCTACACCTTC
CASRRTGVEGYTF
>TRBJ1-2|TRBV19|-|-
TGTGCCAGTAGTATCCTGGAACAGGGTATACCTAACTATGGCTACACCTTC
CASSILEQGIPNYGYTF
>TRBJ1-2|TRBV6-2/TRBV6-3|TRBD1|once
TGTGCCAGCAGCCGAGGACAGGGAGGCTATGGCTACACCTTC
CASSRGQGGYGYTF
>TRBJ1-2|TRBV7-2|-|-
TGTGCCAGCAGCTCTTACCCGACGGGATATGGCTACACCTTC
CASSSYPTGYGYTF
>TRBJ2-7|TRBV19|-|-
TGTGCCAGTAGTATGTCCAGGGGCAACGAGCAGTACTTC
CASSMSRGNEQYF
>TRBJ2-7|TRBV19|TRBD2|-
TGTGCCAGTAGTCGGGAGGCAGGAGAGTCCTACGAGCAGTACTTC
CASSREAGESYEQYF
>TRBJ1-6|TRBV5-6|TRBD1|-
TGTGCCAGCAGCCCAGGACAGGGGGCGACCTATAATTCACCCCTCCACTTT
CASSPGQGATYNSPLHF
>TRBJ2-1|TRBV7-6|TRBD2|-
TGTGCCAGCAGCTTCGGGACTAGCGGAGGAAATTACAATGAGCAGTTCTTC
CASSFGTSGGNYNEQFF
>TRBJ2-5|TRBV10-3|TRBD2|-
TGTGCCATCAGGTCATCTAGCGGTCAAGGGACCCAGTACTTC
CAIRSSSGQGTQYF
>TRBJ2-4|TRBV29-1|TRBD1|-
TGCAGCGTTAGGACGCAGGGGGCTGCAAGCAACATTCAGTACTTC
CSVRTQGAASNIQYF
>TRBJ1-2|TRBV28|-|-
TGTGCCAGCAGTTCTACCCGCTACACCTTC
CASSSTRYTF
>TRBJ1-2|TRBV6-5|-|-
TGTGCCAGCAGCCCGGTGGGGGGCAGGGGCTACACCTTC
CASSPVGGRGYTF
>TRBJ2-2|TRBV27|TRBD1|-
TGTGCCAGCAGTTTGTTACAGGGGGGCACCGGGGAGCTGTTTTTT
CASSLLQGGTGELFF
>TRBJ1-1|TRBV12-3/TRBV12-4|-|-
TGTGCCAGCAGCTTCAGGCCGAGAACTGAAGCTTTCTTT
CASSFRPRTEAFF
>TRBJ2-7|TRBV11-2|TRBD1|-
TGTGCCAGCAGCCCCAGGGACAGGGGCTACGAGCAGTACTTC
CASSPRDRGYEQYF
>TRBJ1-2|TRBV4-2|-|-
TGTGCCAGCAGCCCTAAGGGGGGCAGCCCCCTATATGGCTACACCTTC
CASSPKGGSPLYGYTF
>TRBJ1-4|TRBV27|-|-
TGTGCCAGCAGTCCTTCCCCGGGGGCAACTAATGAAAAACTGTTTTTT
CASSPSPGATNEKLFF
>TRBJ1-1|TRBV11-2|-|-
TGTGCCAGCAGCCTCCAGGTAGAAGCTTTCTTT
CASSLQVEAFF
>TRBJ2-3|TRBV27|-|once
TGTGCCTCCTCGGCCCGCAATAGGGCAGATACGCAGTATTTT
CASSARNRADTQYF
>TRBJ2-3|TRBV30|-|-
TGTGCCTGGAGTGTGGGGGACATCACAGATACGCAGTATTTT
CAWSVGDITDTQYF
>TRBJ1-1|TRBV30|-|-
TGTGCCTTATCGAAACGGGATGAAGCTTTCTTT
CALSKRDEAFF
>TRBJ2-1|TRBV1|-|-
TGCACCAGCAGCCAAGAACCGGGACTAGGGGGCAATGAGCAGTTCTTC
CTSSQEPGLGGNEQFF
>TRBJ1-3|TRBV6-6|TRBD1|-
TGTGCCAGCAGTTCCGGGACAGGGGTCGGAAACACCATATATTTT
CASSSGTGVGNTIYF
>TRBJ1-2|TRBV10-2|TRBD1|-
TGCGCCAGCAGTGATAGGAGAACAGGGGGCGCGGATGGCTACACCTTC
CASSDRRTGGADGYTF
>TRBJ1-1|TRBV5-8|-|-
TGTGCCAGCAGCTTACGATCAGGGGCCAGACCGAACACTGAAGCTTTCTTT
CASSLRSGARPNTEAFF
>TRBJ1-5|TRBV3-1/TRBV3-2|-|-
TGTGCCAGCAGCCAGGGACCATCGACCGGTCTTAGATTGCCCCAGCATTTT
CASSQGPSTGLRLPQHF
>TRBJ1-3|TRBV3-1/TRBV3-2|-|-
TGTGCCAGCAGCCAAGAGGCAGTGGGAAACACCATATATTTT
CASSQEAVGNTIYF
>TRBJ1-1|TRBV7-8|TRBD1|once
TGTGCCAGCAGCTCAAGACAGGGGATAAACACTGAAGCTTTCTTT
CASSSRQGINTEAFF
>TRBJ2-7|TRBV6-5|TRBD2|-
TGTGCCAGCAGTTACCGGGACTACCCCTACGAGCAGTACTTC
CASSYRDYPYEQYF
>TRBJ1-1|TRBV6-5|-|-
TGTGCCATAAGGGGAGGTGGGGCTTCTGAAGCTTTCTTT
CAIRGGGASEAFF
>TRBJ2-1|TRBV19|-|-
TGTGCCAGTAGTGAGGGACCCGCCGGGAGGCAGTTCTTC
CASSEGPAGRQFF
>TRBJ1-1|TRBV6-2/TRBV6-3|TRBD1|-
TGTGCCAGCAGTGACCAGGGGGCTGGAACTGAAGCTTTCTTT
CASSDQGAGTEAFF